Listed here are 11 T cell receptor beta chains from one sample, sequenced in a study of blood T cell repertoires in COVID-19. Clones were read by immunoSEQ multiplex PCR, and TCRdb kept only the in-frame ones, dropping some. The table shows around 40,000 clones, with over 80% occurring only once. Sequencing was done on a sample of peripheral blood. The origin of the receptors is a human donor in a cohort sampled during active COVID-19.

The chain has TRBV30 and TRBJ1-4; perhaps TRBD1 as D (5 bases). This CDR3 region has 15 residues. Germline CDR1 and CDR2: GTSNPN and SVGIG (reference sequence). The V end was cut by 2 bases, the J end by 5 bases, with 15 bases between. The CDR3 DNA follows: TGTGCCTGGAGTAGGGGTCCCTCCGGCAATGAAAAACTGTTTTTT. Protein sequence: CAWSRGPSGNEKLFF.

J is TRBJ2-3 and V is TRBV5-1; a weak D match, TRBD2 (6 bases). CDR3 length: 16 amino acids. The V end lost 0 bases, the J end lost 3 bases, and 14 bases lay between the germline ends. Germline lookup yields CDR1 SGHRS and CDR2 YFSETQ. The CDR3 loop is CASSLGRSGGTDTQYF. As DNA, the CDR3 is TGCGCCAGCAGCTTGGGTCGGAGTGGAGGGACAGATACGCAGTATTTT.

This chain joins TRBV27 and TRBJ2-7, with TRBD2 matching 11 bases. This CDR3 is built from 17 residues. The V gene's germline CDR1 is MNHEY and CDR2 SMNVEV (reference sequence). After removal of 3 bases from V and 3 bases from J, the junction contained 10 bases not matched to a gene. CDR3 nucleotides: TGTGCCAGCAGTTTTCAACTAGCGGGGGTCCCGGGCTACGAGCAGTACTTC. Translating it yields CASSFQLAGVPGYEQYF.

J is TRBJ2-1 and V is TRBV5-6, with D uncertain. From germline, CDR1 is SGHDT and CDR2 YYEEEE. The V and J ends lost 6 bases and 0 bases respectively, with 13 bases between them. This CDR3 spans 15 amino acids. The CDR3, as DNA: TGTGCCAGCACCCCCCAGGCAACCTCCTACAATGAGCAGTTCTTC. Residues: CASTPQATSYNEQFF.

V gene TRBV4-1 combines with J gene TRBJ2-5, with TRBD2 as a possible D gene (5 bases). This CDR3 spans 12 amino acids. The germline gives CDR1 MGHRA, CDR2 YSYEKL. Trimming left V 3 bases short and J 5 bases short, with 7 bases between. The CDR3 nucleotides are TGCGCCAGCAGCCACCGAGGGGAGACCCAGTACTTC. It translates to CASSHRGETQYF.

This sequence joins TRBV18 and TRBJ2-1; 13 bases are shared with TRBD2. CDR3 length: 19 residues. V gave up 2 bases and J gave up 9 bases; unmatched junction bases: 16. Germline V gene sequence: CDR1 KGHSH, CDR2 LQKENI. CDR3 residues: CASSPKGLAGSPLFGEQFF. CDR3 DNA sequence: TGTGCCAGCTCACCAAAGGGACTAGCGGGAAGTCCCCTATTTGGTGAGCAGTTCTTC. Variable domain in full (rest from reference TRBV18 and TRBJ2-1): NAGVMQNPRHLVRRRGQEARLRCSPMKGHSHVYWYRQLPEEGLKFMVYLQKENIIDESGMPKERFSAEFPKEGPSILRIQQVVRGDSAAYFCASSPKGLAGSPLFGEQFFGPGTRLTVL.

J is TRBJ2-7 and V is TRBV5-1, with 14 positions matching TRBD2. The V and J ends lost 3 bases and 7 bases, in that order; junction bases with no gene match: 6. The CDR3 consists of 15 residues. CDR1 and CDR2 (germline): SGHRS, YFSETQ. The CDR3 DNA sequence: TGCGCCAGCAGCTCGACTAGCGGGGGGGCATATGAGCAGTACTTC. Amino acid sequence: CASSSTSGGAYEQYF.

This clone was observed a few times. The chain joins TRBV5-1 to TRBJ1-2, with 7 bases lining up with TRBD1. This CDR3 has 12 amino acids. The ends lost 5 bases at V and 3 bases at J; junction bases unmatched: 1. Germline V gene lookup returns CDR1 SGHRS and CDR2 YFSETQ. In DNA, the CDR3 is TGCGCCAGCAGTGGGACAGACTATGGCTACACCTTC. Amino acid sequence: CASSGTDYGYTF.

The table lists this clone with a count of one. The rearrangement joins TRBV6-5 to TRBJ1-1; D gene uncertain. CDR3 length: 13 residues. Looked up from germline, CDR1 is MNHEY and CDR2 is SVGAGI. V lost 4 bases, J lost 8 bases, and 14 bases lay in between. CDR3 sequence: CASSLGVNSEAFF. CDR3 in DNA: TGTGCCAGCAGTTTGGGCGTTAATTCGGAAGCTTTCTTT.

This clone is a singleton in its sample. This chain uses TRBV9 with TRBJ1-2; perhaps TRBD1 as D (6 bases). The CDR3 contains 14 residues. The germline CDR1 and CDR2 sequences are SGDLS and YYNGEE. V lost 4 bases and J 3 bases, leaving 13 bases between the germline ends. CDR3 amino acids: CASSFGQRDYGYTF. CDR3 DNA: TGTGCCAGCAGCTTCGGACAGAGGGACTATGGCTACACCTTC.

V and J are TRBV2 and TRBJ2-5; no firm D call. Trimming left V 4 bases short and J 7 bases short, with 13 bases between. This CDR3 has 13 residues. Germline loops: CDR1 SNHLY, CDR2 FYNNEI. The CDR3, as DNA: TGTGCCAGCAGTGCCCCCGGAGTTGGGACCCAGTACTTC. Its translation is CASSAPGVGTQYF.